A selection of T cell receptor beta chains follows, all from one sample in a study of blood T cell repertoires in COVID-19. The assay was immunoSEQ multiplex PCR, and TCRdb's table has in-frame clones only and misses some. This table has approximately 250,000 clones, approximately 89% appearing once. The specimen sequenced was PBMCs or T cells enriched from blood (not recorded which). The receptors here all came from a man aged 40-49 years who had been exposed to COVID-19. The CDR3 runs from the conserved cysteine through the conserved F or W. A D gene is named only where the DNA matches it firmly. Some rows mark clone size as missing; the rest say once, few, many or name a class of expanded clone.

v_gene	abundance	d_gene	j_gene	CDR3aa	CDR3nt
TRBV7-2	NA	NA	TRBJ2-2	CASSFGLNTGELFF	TGTGCCAGCAGCTTTGGACTTAACACCGGGGAGCTGTTTTTT
TRBV6-2/TRBV6-3	once	NA	TRBJ2-2	CASSYGLNTGELFF	TGTGCCAGCAGTTACGGCTTAAACACCGGGGAGCTGTTTTTT
TRBV21-1	NA	NA	TRBJ1-6	CASRTTCAPLHF	TGTGCCAGCAGAACGACTTGCGCACCCCTCCACTTT
TRBV7-9	NA	NA	TRBJ1-1	CASARGTEAFF	TGTGCCAGCGCAAGGGGGACTGAAGCTTTCTTT
TRBV10-2	NA	TRBD1	TRBJ1-6	CASRGQGGSPLHF	TGCGCCAGCAGAGGACAGGGAGGTTCACCCCTCCACTTT
TRBV28	NA	NA	TRBJ2-2	CASSLYTGELFF	TGTGCCAGCAGTCTCTACACCGGGGAGCTGTTTTTT
TRBV6-1	NA	TRBD2	TRBJ2-1	CASSEAGGPYNEQFF	TGTGCCAGCAGTGAAGCGGGAGGGCCGTACAATGAGCAGTTCTTC
TRBV14	NA	NA	TRBJ2-1	CASSFGPGERSNEQFF	TGTGCCAGCAGCTTCGGACCGGGAGAGAGGTCCAATGAGCAGTTCTTC
TRBV5-6	NA	NA	TRBJ1-6	CASSFLQGSYGSPLHF	TGTGCCAGCAGCTTTTTGCAGGGGTCATATGGTTCACCCCTCCACTTT
TRBV7-9	NA	NA	TRBJ1-1	CASSPTVDKEAFF	TGTGCCAGCAGCCCTACCGTGGACAAAGAAGCTTTCTTT
TRBV2	NA	NA	TRBJ2-3	CASSPLDTQYF	TGTGCCAGCAGTCCCCTCGATACGCAGTATTTT
TRBV2	NA	NA	TRBJ1-2	CASSERGGLGYTF	TGTGCCAGCAGTGAAAGGGGGGGTCTCGGCTACACCTTC
TRBV19	NA	TRBD2	TRBJ2-1	CASSIEGGWGLVDEQFF	TGTGCCAGTAGTATAGAGGGTGGTTGGGGACTAGTGGATGAGCAGTTCTTC
TRBV7-2	NA	TRBD1	TRBJ1-1	CASSLSGTVNTEAFF	TGTGCCAGCAGCTTGTCCGGGACAGTGAACACTGAAGCTTTCTTT
TRBV19	NA	TRBD1	TRBJ2-7	CASDGQGTNEQYF	TGTGCCAGCGACGGACAGGGTACCAACGAGCAGTACTTC
TRBV6-5	NA	TRBD1	TRBJ2-3	CASSWTGSSTDTQYF	TGTGCCAGCAGTTGGACAGGCTCTAGCACAGATACGCAGTATTTT
TRBV2	NA	TRBD1	TRBJ1-5	CASSWGQGNNQPQHF	TGTGCCAGCAGCTGGGGACAGGGCAACAATCAGCCCCAGCATTTT
TRBV2	NA	NA	TRBJ1-2	CASMGPGNYGYTF	TGTGCCAGCATGGGGCCCGGTAACTATGGCTACACCTTC
TRBV6-5	NA	TRBD1	TRBJ2-6	CASTYRGSGANVLTF	TGTGCCAGCACCTACAGGGGCTCTGGGGCCAACGTCCTGACTTTC
TRBV7-9	NA	TRBD2	TRBJ2-1	CASSPNSKGLAGEHNEQFF	TGTGCCAGCAGCCCGAACTCTAAGGGACTAGCGGGAGAGCACAATGAGCAGTTCTTC
TRBV2	NA	TRBD2	TRBJ2-2	CATNSGILSAGELFF	TGTGCCACCAACAGCGGGATCTTATCTGCCGGGGAGCTGTTTTTT
TRBV15	once	TRBD2	TRBJ2-1	CATSRGGLAGSNEQFF	TGTGCCACCAGCAGAGGGGGACTAGCGGGAAGCAATGAGCAGTTCTTC